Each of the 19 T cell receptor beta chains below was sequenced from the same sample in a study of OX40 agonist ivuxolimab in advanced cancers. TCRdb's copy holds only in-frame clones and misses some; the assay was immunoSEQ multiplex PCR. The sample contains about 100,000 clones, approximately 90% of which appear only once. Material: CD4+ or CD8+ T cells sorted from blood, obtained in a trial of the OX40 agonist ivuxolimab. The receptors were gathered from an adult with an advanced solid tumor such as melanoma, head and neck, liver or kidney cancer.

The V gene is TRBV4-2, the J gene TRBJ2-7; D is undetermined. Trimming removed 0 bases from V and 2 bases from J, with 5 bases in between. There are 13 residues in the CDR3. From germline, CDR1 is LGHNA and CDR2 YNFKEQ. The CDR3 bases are TGTGCCAGCAGCCAAGAGCGGACCTACGAGCAGTACTTC. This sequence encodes CASSQERTYEQYF.

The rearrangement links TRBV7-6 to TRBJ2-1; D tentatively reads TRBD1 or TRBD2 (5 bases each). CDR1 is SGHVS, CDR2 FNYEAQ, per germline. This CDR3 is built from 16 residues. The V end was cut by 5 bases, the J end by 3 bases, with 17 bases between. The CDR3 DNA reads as TGTGCCAGCAGCAAATCACGGGCAGGGAGCTACAATGAGCAGTTCTTC. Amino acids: CASSKSRAGSYNEQFF.

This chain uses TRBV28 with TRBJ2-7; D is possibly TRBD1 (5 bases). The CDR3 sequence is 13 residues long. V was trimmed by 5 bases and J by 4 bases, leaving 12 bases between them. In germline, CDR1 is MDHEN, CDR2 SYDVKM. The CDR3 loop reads CASSDSVPYEQYF. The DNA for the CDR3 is TGTGCCAGCAGTGACAGCGTTCCATACGAGCAGTACTTC.

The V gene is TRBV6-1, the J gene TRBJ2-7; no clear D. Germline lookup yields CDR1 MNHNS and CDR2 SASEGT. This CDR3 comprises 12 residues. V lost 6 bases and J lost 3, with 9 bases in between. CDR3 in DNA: TGTGCCAGCAGCGCCTCCATCTACGAGCAGTACTTC. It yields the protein CASSASIYEQYF.

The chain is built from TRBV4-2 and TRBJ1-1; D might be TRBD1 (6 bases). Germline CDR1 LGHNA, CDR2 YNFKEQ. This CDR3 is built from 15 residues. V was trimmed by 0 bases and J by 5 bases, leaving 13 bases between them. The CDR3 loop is CASSQDFGGWTEAFF. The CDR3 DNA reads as TGTGCCAGCAGCCAAGATTTCGGGGGCTGGACTGAAGCTTTCTTT.

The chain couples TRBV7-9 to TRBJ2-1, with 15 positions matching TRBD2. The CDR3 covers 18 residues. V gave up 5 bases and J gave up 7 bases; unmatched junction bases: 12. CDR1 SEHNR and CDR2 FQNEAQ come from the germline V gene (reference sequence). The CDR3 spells CASSPDPGLAGGLNEQFF. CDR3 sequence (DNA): TGTGCCAGCAGCCCCGACCCGGGACTAGCGGGAGGATTGAATGAGCAGTTCTTC.

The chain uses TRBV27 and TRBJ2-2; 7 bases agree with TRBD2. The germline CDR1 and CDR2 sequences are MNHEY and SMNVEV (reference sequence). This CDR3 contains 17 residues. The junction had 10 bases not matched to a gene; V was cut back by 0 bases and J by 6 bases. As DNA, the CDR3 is TGTGCCAGCAGTTTATCCCTGGGAGGGGTAAGGGCCGGGGAGCTGTTTTTT. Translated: CASSLSLGGVRAGELFF.

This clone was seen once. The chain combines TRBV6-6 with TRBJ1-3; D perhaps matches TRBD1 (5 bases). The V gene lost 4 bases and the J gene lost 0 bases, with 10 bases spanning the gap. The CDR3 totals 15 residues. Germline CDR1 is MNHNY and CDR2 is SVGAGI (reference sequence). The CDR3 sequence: CASSLQGLSGNTIYF. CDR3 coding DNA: TGTGCCAGCAGTTTGCAGGGCCTCTCTGGAAACACCATATATTTT.

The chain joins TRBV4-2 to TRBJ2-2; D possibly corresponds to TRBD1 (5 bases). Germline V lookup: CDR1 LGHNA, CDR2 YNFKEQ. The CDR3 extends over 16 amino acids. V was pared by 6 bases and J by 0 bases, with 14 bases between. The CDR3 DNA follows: TGTGCCAGCAGGCAGGGTTCTGGCGCGAACACCGGGGAGCTGTTTTTT. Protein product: CASRQGSGANTGELFF.

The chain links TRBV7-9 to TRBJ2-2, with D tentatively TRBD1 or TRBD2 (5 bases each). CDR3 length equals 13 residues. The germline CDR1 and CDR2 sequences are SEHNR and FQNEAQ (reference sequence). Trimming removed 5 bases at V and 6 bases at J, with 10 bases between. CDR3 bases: TGTGCCAGCAGCCCAGAGGGGTCCGGGGAGCTGTTTTTT. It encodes CASSPEGSGELFF. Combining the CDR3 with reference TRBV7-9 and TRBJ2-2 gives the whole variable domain DTGVSQNPRHKITKRGQNVTFRCDPISEHNRLYWYRQTLGQGPEFLTYFQNEAQLEKSRLLSDRFSAERPKGSFSTLEIQRTEQGDSAMYLCASSPEGSGELFFGEGSRLTVL.

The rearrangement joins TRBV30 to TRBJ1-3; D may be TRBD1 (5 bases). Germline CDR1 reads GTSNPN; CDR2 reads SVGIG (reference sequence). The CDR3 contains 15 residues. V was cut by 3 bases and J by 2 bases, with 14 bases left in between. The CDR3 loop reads CAWSQGLVAGNTIYF. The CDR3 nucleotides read TGTGCCTGGAGCCAGGGTTTAGTGGCTGGAAACACCATATATTTT.

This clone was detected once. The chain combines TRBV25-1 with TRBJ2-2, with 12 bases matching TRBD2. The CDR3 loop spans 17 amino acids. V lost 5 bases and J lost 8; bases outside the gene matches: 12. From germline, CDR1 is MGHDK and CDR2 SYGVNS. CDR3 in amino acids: CASSQTGLAGRSGELFF. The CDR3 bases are TGTGCCAGCAGTCAAACAGGACTAGCGGGAAGGAGTGGGGAGCTGTTTTTT.

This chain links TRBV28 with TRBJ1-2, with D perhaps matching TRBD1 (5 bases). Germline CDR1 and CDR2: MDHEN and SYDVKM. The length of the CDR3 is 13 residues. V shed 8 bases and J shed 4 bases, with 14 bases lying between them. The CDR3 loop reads CASFAQGGYGYTF. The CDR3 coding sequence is TGTGCCAGCTTTGCCCAGGGAGGCTATGGCTACACCTTC.

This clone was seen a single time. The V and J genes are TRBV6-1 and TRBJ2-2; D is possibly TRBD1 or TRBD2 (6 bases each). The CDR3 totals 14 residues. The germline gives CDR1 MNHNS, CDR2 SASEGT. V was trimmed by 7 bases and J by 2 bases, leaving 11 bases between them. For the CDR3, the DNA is TGTGCCAGCATTGGGGGGCCTAACACCGGGGAGCTGTTTTTT. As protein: CASIGGPNTGELFF.

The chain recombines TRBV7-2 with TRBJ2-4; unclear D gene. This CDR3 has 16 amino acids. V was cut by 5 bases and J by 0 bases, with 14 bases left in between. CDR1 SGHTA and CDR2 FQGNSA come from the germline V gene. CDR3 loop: CASSHRHIIAKNIQYF. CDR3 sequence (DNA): TGTGCCAGCAGCCACAGACACATTATAGCCAAAAACATTCAGTACTTC.

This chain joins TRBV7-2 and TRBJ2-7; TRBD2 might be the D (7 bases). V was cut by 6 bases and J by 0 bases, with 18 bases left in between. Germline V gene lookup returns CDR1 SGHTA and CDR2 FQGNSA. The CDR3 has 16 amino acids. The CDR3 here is CASSRRGGGDSYEQYF. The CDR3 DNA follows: TGTGCCAGCAGTCGGAGGGGGGGAGGAGACTCCTACGAGCAGTACTTC.

The CDR3 loop is CASSLFLNTEAFF. In DNA, the CDR3 is TGCGCCAGCAGCTTGTTCCTGAACACTGAAGCTTTCTTT. The gene calls are TRBV5-1 and TRBJ1-1, with D unresolved. The CDR3 runs 13 residues. Trimming removed 1 base from V and 0 bases from J, with 4 bases in between. Per the germline V gene, CDR1 is SGHRS and CDR2 is YFSETQ.

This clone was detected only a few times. The CDR3 loop reads CASSARKSVGSYEQYF. CDR3 sequence (DNA): TGTGCCAGCAGTGCGAGAAAATCAGTAGGCTCCTACGAGCAGTACTTC. The chain employs TRBV14 and TRBJ2-7; D call uncertain. V lost 6 bases and J lost 0, with 18 bases in between. Germline lookup yields CDR1 SGHDN and CDR2 FVKESK. The CDR3 spans 16 residues.

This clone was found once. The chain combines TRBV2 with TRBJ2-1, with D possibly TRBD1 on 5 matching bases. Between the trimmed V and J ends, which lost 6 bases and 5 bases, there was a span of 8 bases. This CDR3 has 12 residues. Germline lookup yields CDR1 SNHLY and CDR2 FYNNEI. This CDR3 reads CASRRRDNEQFF. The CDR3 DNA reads TGTGCCAGCAGGCGCAGGGACAATGAGCAGTTCTTC.